The rows below give T cell receptor beta chains drawn from one sample of a study of T cell repertoires in cytomegalovirus infection. One entry per CDR3 protein results from TCRdb running MiXCR on the reads. The repertoire holds 650,000 to 850,000 distinct CDR3 sequences, with about 27% as singletons. Their antigen targets remain unknown. Sequencing used cultured CD8+ T cells from PBMCs, obtained from culture after CMV antigen stimulation. The receptors originated from a human donor in good health (CMV status not recorded). Some clones in this sample may be carry-over from other donors' samples. The CDR3 runs from the conserved cysteine through the conserved F or W. A D gene is named only where the DNA matches it firmly. Size tells how often a clone was seen (once, few, many) or the class of an expanded clone, and some rows leave it out.

length	D	V	J	size	CDR3	DNA
13	NA	TRBV19	TRBJ1-2	NA	CASREKGGYGYTF	TGTGCCAGTAGGGAGAAAGGAGGGTATGGCTACACCTTC
15	NA	TRBV19	TRBJ1-2	NA	CASSIAFPGSYGYTF	TGTGCCAGTAGTATAGCATTTCCAGGATCCTATGGCTACACCTTC
15	TRBD1	TRBV7-3	TRBJ2-1	NA	CASSLTQGVYNEQFF	TGTGCCAGCAGCTTAACACAGGGGGTATACAATGAGCAGTTCTTC
15	NA	TRBV5-6	TRBJ1-2	once	CASSLFLAVIGGYTF	TGTGCCAGCAGCTTGTTCCTTGCGGTTATAGGAGGCTACACCTTC
14	NA	TRBV28	TRBJ1-2	NA	CASSLQELDYGYTF	TGTGCCAGCAGCCTACAGGAGCTGGATTATGGCTACACCTTC
17	NA	TRBV4-2	TRBJ2-1	few	CASSHPLGGRGHNEQFF	TGTGCCAGCAGCCATCCTCTCGGGGGGCGGGGTCACAATGAGCAGTTCTTC
14	NA	TRBV6-1	TRBJ2-3	NA	CASSKRLGADTQYF	TGTGCCAGCAGTAAACGACTGGGGGCAGATACGCAGTATTTT
14	TRBD1	TRBV6-2/TRBV6-3	TRBJ2-1	NA	CASSLRDRGFEQFF	TGTGCCAGCAGTCTCCGGGACAGGGGGTTTGAGCAGTTCTTC
14	NA	TRBV27	TRBJ1-4	NA	CASSLSIPAEKLFF	TGTGCCAGCAGTTTATCGATACCCGCGGAAAAACTGTTTTTT
15	NA	TRBV5-1	TRBJ2-2	NA	CASSLRKTDTGELFF	TGCGCCAGCAGCCTTAGAAAGACAGACACCGGGGAGCTGTTTTTT
14	NA	TRBV13	TRBJ1-2	NA	CASSPHTANYGYTF	TGTGCCAGCAGCCCACACACGGCTAACTATGGCTACACCTTC
15	NA	TRBV4-1	TRBJ1-2	NA	CASSHYAGTNYGYTF	TGCGCCAGCAGCCATTACGCAGGCACTAACTATGGCTACACCTTC
14	TRBD1	TRBV27	TRBJ2-5	few	CASSSGQDQETQYF	TGTGCCAGCAGTTCCGGACAGGACCAAGAGACCCAGTACTTC
15	NA	TRBV6-6	TRBJ1-2	NA	CASSYVVGVDYGYTF	TGTGCCAGCAGTTACGTGGTAGGGGTTGACTATGGCTACACCTTC
15	NA	TRBV7-3	TRBJ1-1	few	CASSLLRRMNTEAFF	TGTGCCAGCAGCCTCCTGAGACGGATGAACACTGAAGCTTTCTTT
16	NA	TRBV12-3/TRBV12-4	TRBJ2-2	NA	CASNLGAIRNTGELFF	TGTGCCAGCAACTTAGGGGCTATTAGGAACACCGGGGAGCTGTTTTTT
15	NA	TRBV7-9	TRBJ1-4	few	CASSPDNPTNEKLFF	TGTGCCAGCAGCCCGGACAACCCAACTAATGAAAAACTGTTTTTT
13	NA	TRBV7-9	TRBJ1-2	few	CASSPPGMRGYTF	TGTGCCAGCAGCCCCCCGGGGATGCGTGGCTACACCTTC
15	NA	TRBV7-2	TRBJ2-3	many	CASSPRGYLTDTQYF	TGTGCCAGCAGCCCCCGGGGGTATCTCACAGATACGCAGTATTTT
12	NA	TRBV12-3/TRBV12-4	TRBJ2-1	NA	CASSFIRDEQFF	TGTGCCAGCAGTTTTATCCGGGATGAGCAGTTCTTC
15	NA	TRBV6-1	TRBJ2-5	many	CASSLPGSMGETQYF	TGTGCCAGCAGCTTGCCGGGATCTATGGGAGAGACCCAGTACTTC
14	NA	TRBV3-1	TRBJ1-6	NA	CASTPLGNPGPLHF	TGTGCCAGCACTCCGTTGGGCAATCCAGGACCCCTCCACTTT
14	TRBD2	TRBV6-2/TRBV6-3	TRBJ2-1	NA	CASTYGGAYNEQFF	TGTGCCAGCACCTACGGGGGGGCCTACAATGAGCAGTTCTTC
13	NA	TRBV12-3/TRBV12-4	TRBJ2-1	NA	CASSFSGADEQFF	TGTGCCAGCAGTTTCTCCGGGGCTGATGAGCAGTTCTTC
12	TRBD1	TRBV12-3/TRBV12-4	TRBJ2-1	few	CASSPGTGEQFF	TGTGCCAGCAGTCCTGGGACAGGGGAGCAGTTCTTC
16	TRBD2	TRBV7-3	TRBJ2-2	many	CASSAPGGSMTGELFF	TGTGCCAGCAGCGCCCCCGGGGGGAGTATGACCGGGGAGCTGTTTTTT
14	NA	TRBV7-6	TRBJ1-5	many	CASSLLGGAQPQHF	TGTGCCAGCAGCTTACTTGGGGGGGCTCAGCCCCAGCATTTT
15	NA	TRBV7-3	TRBJ2-3	NA	CASSSTEISTDTQYF	TGTGCCAGCAGCTCGACAGAGATTAGCACAGATACGCAGTATTTT
14	NA	TRBV5-5	TRBJ1-2	once	CASSPRRVGGGYTF	TGTGCCAGCAGCCCTAGGAGGGTCGGTGGTGGCTACACCTTC
13	TRBD1	TRBV19	TRBJ2-7	NA	CATGTGGMYEQYF	TGTGCCACTGGGACAGGGGGCATGTACGAGCAGTACTTC
14	NA	TRBV12-3/TRBV12-4	TRBJ1-5	many	CASSLGNYNQPQHF	TGTGCCAGCAGTTTAGGGAATTACAATCAGCCCCAGCATTTT
15	TRBD1	TRBV15	TRBJ1-6	NA	CATSREGAGGSPLHF	TGTGCCACCAGCAGAGAGGGGGCAGGGGGTTCACCCCTCCACTTT
15	TRBD1	TRBV20-1	TRBJ1-2	NA	CSARGDSPHTYGYTF	TGCAGTGCTAGGGGGGACAGTCCCCACACCTATGGCTACACCTTC
14	NA	TRBV6-6	TRBJ1-4	NA	CASSETIRGEKLFF	TGTGCCAGCAGTGAGACCATACGGGGGGAAAAACTGTTTTTT
15	NA	TRBV19	TRBJ1-2	NA	CASTPGHQSGYGYTF	TGTGCCAGTACCCCGGGACACCAATCTGGCTATGGCTACACCTTC
14	NA	TRBV28	TRBJ1-5	once	CASRRGAFNQPQHF	TGTGCCAGCAGACGAGGGGCCTTCAATCAGCCCCAGCATTTT
13	NA	TRBV6-6	TRBJ2-2	NA	CASSYYRGGELFF	TGTGCCAGCAGTTACTACCGTGGCGGGGAGCTGTTTTTT
17	TRBD1	TRBV6-5	TRBJ1-1	NA	CASTNADRGVGNTEAFF	TGTGCCAGCACAAACGCGGACAGGGGAGTGGGAAACACTGAAGCTTTCTTT
16	TRBD2	TRBV2	TRBJ2-5	NA	CASSEGLAGGQETQYF	TGTGCCAGCAGTGAAGGACTAGCGGGGGGACAAGAGACCCAGTACTTC
15	NA	TRBV5-1	TRBJ2-5	NA	CASSAGTNRGETQYF	TGCGCCAGCAGCGCCGGGACCAACCGGGGAGAGACCCAGTACTTC
15	NA	TRBV6-8	TRBJ1-1	NA	CASSYSRGTNTEAFF	TGTGCCAGCAGTTACTCACGGGGGACGAACACTGAAGCTTTCTTT
17	NA	TRBV7-9	TRBJ1-1	NA	CASSLVRGLRDLPEAFF	TGTGCCAGCAGCTTAGTCCGGGGCTTACGGGATCTACCTGAAGCTTTCTTT
12	NA	TRBV29-1	TRBJ1-1	NA	CSVHRAGKEAFF	TGCAGCGTTCATAGGGCCGGGAAAGAAGCTTTCTTT
13	NA	TRBV7-9	TRBJ2-3	many	CASQARGPDTQYF	TGTGCCAGCCAGGCGCGGGGGCCAGATACGCAGTATTTT
10	NA	TRBV7-8	TRBJ1-5	many	CANEPGVEHF	TGTGCCAACGAGCCCGGGGTAGAGCATTTT
18	TRBD1	TRBV6-5	TRBJ1-4	few	CASSYTGTGSATNEKLFF	TGTGCCAGCAGTTACACCGGGACAGGGAGCGCAACTAATGAAAAACTGTTTTTT
15	NA	TRBV12-3/TRBV12-4	TRBJ2-2	many	CASRSPASSTGELFF	TGTGCCAGCAGATCTCCGGCTAGCTCCACCGGGGAGCTGTTTTTT
17	NA	TRBV6-2/TRBV6-3	TRBJ1-6	NA	CASSYLYRDEINSPLHF	TGTGCCAGCAGTTACCTCTACCGGGACGAGATTAATTCACCCCTCCACTTT
17	TRBD1	TRBV2	TRBJ2-1	NA	CASSETTQGFENNEQFF	TGTGCCAGCAGTGAGACCACACAGGGGTTCGAAAACAATGAGCAGTTCTTC
13	TRBD1	TRBV29-1	TRBJ1-1	few	CSVGTGKDTEAFF	TGCAGCGTTGGGACAGGGAAAGACACTGAAGCTTTCTTT
17	TRBD1	TRBV12-3/TRBV12-4	TRBJ1-6	few	CASSSLGQGGYNSPLHF	TGTGCCAGCAGTTCCCTCGGACAGGGTGGGTATAATTCACCCCTCCACTTT
14	TRBD2	TRBV4-1	TRBJ2-1	NA	CASKLGGGALEQFF	TGCGCCAGCAAGCTGGGCGGGGGGGCCTTAGAGCAGTTCTTC
18	NA	TRBV7-8	TRBJ1-5	many	CASSQLRGDKNSNQPQHF	TGTGCCAGCAGCCAACTCCGCGGGGACAAAAATAGCAATCAGCCCCAGCATTTT
13	TRBD1	TRBV5-4	TRBJ2-1	NA	CVVGTGQNNEQFF	TGTGTGGTGGGGACAGGGCAAAACAATGAGCAGTTCTTC
17	NA	TRBV6-2/TRBV6-3	TRBJ1-5	NA	CASSDWDRGSHDQPQHF	TGTGCCAGCAGTGACTGGGACCGGGGCAGCCACGATCAGCCCCAGCATTTT
13	TRBD1	TRBV29-1	TRBJ2-2	NA	CSVRDREDGELFF	TGCAGCGTCCGGGACAGGGAGGACGGGGAGCTGTTTTTT
14	TRBD1	TRBV6-2/TRBV6-3	TRBJ1-1	NA	CASSYYRDSTEAFF	TGTGCCAGCAGTTACTACCGGGACAGTACTGAAGCTTTCTTT
13	NA	TRBV12-5	TRBJ2-2	many	CASGYANTGELFF	TGTGCTAGTGGTTATGCGAACACCGGGGAGCTGTTTTTT
12	NA	TRBV12-5	TRBJ1-4	NA	CASAPTDEKLFF	TGTGCTAGTGCCCCGACAGATGAAAAACTGTTTTTT